This T cell receptor beta chain was found in a study of blood T cells in healthy people across ages. Study-wide results and limits: Across samples, TCR beta diversity tracked strongly with naive T cell percentage. Because donor CMV status was unknown, expanded clonotype changes were possibly confounded.

This clonotype was picked up many times. Its antigen remains unknown. Per sample, extraction of total RNA gave at least 6 micrograms in every case. A sample-barcoded 5' primer and a J-beta primer mix were used in a second PCR of roughly 7 to 11 cycles. TCRdb recomputed calls from the 5' RACE reads with MiXCR, one row per CDR3 protein. The sample lists under 850,000 distinct CDR3 sequences; about 37% were seen once. The V end was cut by 1 base, the J end by 2 bases, with 12 bases between. The CDR3 is 15 amino acids. Germline V gene sequence: CDR1 SGDLS, CDR2 YYNGEE. The sequenced sample was blood. The origin of this receptor is a young man in good health. The rearrangement uses TRBV9 and TRBJ2-5; D is possibly TRBD2 (6 bases). As DNA, the CDR3 is TGTGCCAGCAGCGTAAGAGACCGGGGGCAAGAGACCCAGTACTTC. Encoded protein: CASSVRDRGQETQYF.